One and the same sample provided the 28 T cell receptor beta chains below, sequenced in a study of control samples from healthy donors and cancer patients (dated by TCRdb to about 2020). Libraries were prepared through the immunoSEQ multiplex PCR assay. TCRdb holds this immuneACCESS table with in-frame rearrangements only. Some clones are missing; in checked studies, unresolved V genes explain under half, and the rest has no known cause. This sample comprises 12,000 to 15,000 clones, approximately 75% of them detected only once. Clones ranked in the top ten supply roughly 17% of the sample. Input material: formalin-fixed, paraffin-embedded tissue. Every receptor here comes from a female donor with lung cancer.

The chain couples TRBV5-1 to TRBJ2-5; 13 nucleotides match TRBD2. The CDR3 sequence is 16 residues long. With V trimmed by 4 bases and J by 3 bases, 6 bases remained unmatched. CDR1 is SGHRS, CDR2 YFSETQ, per germline. The CDR3 region is CASSVLTSGGKETQYF. CDR3 nucleotide sequence: TGCGCCAGCAGCGTACTGACTAGCGGGGGGAAAGAGACCCAGTACTTC.

A remark on this clone: The sample has other DNA sequences that encode this CDR3 too. The chain links TRBV18 to TRBJ1-5; D is perhaps TRBD1 (6 bases). The CDR3 covers 15 residues. Germline loops: CDR1 KGHSH, CDR2 LQKENI. Trimming left V 3 bases short and J 3 bases short, with 12 bases between. CDR3 sequence reads: CASSPSQGLNQPQHF. DNA for the CDR3: TGTGCCAGCTCACCGTCACAGGGTCTCAATCAGCCCCAGCATTTT.

This sequence joins TRBV4-1 and TRBJ1-5, with 9 bases identical to TRBD1. The CDR3 is 17 amino acids. Germline CDR1 MGHRA, CDR2 YSYEKL. Trimming removed 3 bases from V and 4 bases from J; junction bases left unmatched: 10. The CDR3 nucleotides are TGCGCCAGCAGCCAGCTCCCGGGACAGGGAATTAATCAGCCCCAGCATTTT. Its translation is CASSQLPGQGINQPQHF.

Only one count was recorded for this clone. The gene calls are TRBV7-9 and TRBJ2-1; possibly TRBD2 for D (5 bases). V lost 8 bases and J lost 5, with 19 bases in between. CDR3 length: 15 residues. Germline loops: CDR1 SEHNR, CDR2 FQNEAQ (reference sequence). The CDR3 loop is CASRGRTAGDNEQFF. The CDR3 DNA follows: TGTGCCAGCCGCGGCAGGACCGCCGGGGACAATGAGCAGTTCTTC.

This clone was counted between two and nine times. V and J are TRBV2 and TRBJ1-4; D remains ambiguous. V was cut by 3 bases and J by 10 bases, with 9 bases left in between. CDR1 and CDR2 from the germline V gene are SNHLY and FYNNEI. This CDR3 has 12 amino acids. The CDR3 DNA reads as TGTGCCAGCAGTGAGGGTTTAGGAAAACTGTTTTTT. Protein product: CASSEGLGKLFF. The full variable domain, rest sourced from reference TRBV2 and TRBJ1-4, is EPEVTQTPSHQVTQMGQEVILRCVPISNHLYFYWYRQILGQKVEFLVSFYNNEISEKSEIFDDQFSVERPDGSNFTLKIRSTKLEDSAMYFCASSEGLGKLFFGSGTQLSVL.

This clone has just one count. The gene calls are TRBV5-8 and TRBJ2-2; D is ambiguous. The V gene's germline CDR1 is SGHTS and CDR2 YDEGEE. The CDR3 contains 14 residues. Trimming pared 1 base from V and 3 bases from J, leaving 7 bases between. DNA for the CDR3: TGTGCCAGCAGCTTGAATTCGGACACCGGGGAGCTGTTTTTT. This gives the protein CASSLNSDTGELFF.

The chain uses TRBV19 and TRBJ2-5; D is undetermined. Trimming removed 5 bases from V and 5 bases from J, with 24 bases in between. Germline V gene lookup returns CDR1 LNHDA and CDR2 SQIVND (reference sequence). The CDR3 contains 17 residues. CDR3 sequence: CASSEGTLTPGWETQYF. In DNA, the CDR3 is TGTGCCAGTAGTGAAGGAACCCTTACCCCCGGGTGGGAGACCCAGTACTTC.

The gene calls are TRBV27 and TRBJ1-5; D perhaps matches TRBD1 (5 bases). CDR1 and CDR2 from the germline V gene are MNHEY and SMNVEV (reference sequence). The V gene lost 6 bases and the J gene lost 6 bases, with 15 bases spanning the gap. CDR3 size: 14 residues. The CDR3 region is CASSDQGQVQPQHF. CDR3 DNA: TGTGCCAGCAGCGACCAGGGTCAGGTTCAGCCCCAGCATTTT.

The rearrangement joins TRBV4-2 to TRBJ1-1, with D tentatively TRBD1 (5 bases). The CDR3 contains 13 residues. Germline V gives CDR1 LGHNA, CDR2 YNFKEQ. The ends were cut back, 0 bases at V and 10 bases at J, with 12 bases in the middle. Here the CDR3 DNA reads TGTGCCAGCAGCCAAGAGATGTTCGGGGGAGCTTTCTTT. Protein sequence: CASSQEMFGGAFF.

The chain carries TRBV7-9 and TRBJ1-6; no firm D call. V lost 5 bases to trimming and J lost 7 bases, with 6 bases between them. Germline V lookup: CDR1 SEHNR, CDR2 FQNEAQ (reference sequence). CDR3 length: 12 amino acids. The CDR3 DNA reads TGTGCCAGCAGCCGGGAGAATTCACCCCTCCACTTT. This sequence encodes CASSRENSPLHF.

The chain links TRBV5-1 to TRBJ2-2; D gene unclear. CDR1 SGHRS and CDR2 YFSETQ come from the germline V gene. The CDR3 extends over 13 amino acids. V was trimmed by 4 bases and J by 7 bases, leaving 11 bases between them. CDR3 residues: CASSPNWGGELFF. In DNA form, the CDR3 reads TGCGCCAGCAGCCCCAACTGGGGCGGGGAGCTGTTTTTT.

V usage is TRBV7-9 and J usage is TRBJ1-1; D unclear. The CDR3 has 13 residues. V was cut by 2 bases and J by 5 bases, with 9 bases left in between. Per germline, CDR1 SEHNR and CDR2 FQNEAQ (reference sequence). CDR3 residues: CASSLPEGTEAFF. In DNA form, the CDR3 reads TGTGCCAGCAGCTTACCCGAGGGAACTGAAGCTTTCTTT.

The chain recombines TRBV12-3 or TRBV12-4 with TRBJ2-5, with no clear D. V was pared by 7 bases and J by 5 bases, with 11 bases between. CDR3 length: 12 residues. Here the CDR3 reads CASTYEGETQYF. DNA of the CDR3: TGTGCCAGCACCTACGAAGGGGAGACCCAGTACTTC.

The chain combines TRBV4-3 with TRBJ2-2; 8 bases line up with TRBD1. There are 17 residues in the CDR3. CDR1 is LGHNA, CDR2 YSLEER, per germline. Trimming cost V 0 bases and J 7 bases; bases outside gene matches: 10. CDR3 residues: CASSQDALTGAGGELFF. The CDR3 nucleotides read TGCGCCAGCAGCCAAGACGCCCTGACAGGGGCGGGCGGGGAGCTGTTTTTT.

V usage is TRBV6-5 and J usage is TRBJ1-1; D might be TRBD1 (5 bases). In germline, CDR1 is MNHEY, CDR2 SVGAGI. The CDR3 contains 14 residues. Trimming removed 8 bases from V and 6 bases from J, with 19 bases in between. The CDR3 sequence: CASSTVGEFAEAFF. The CDR3 coding sequence is TGTGCCAGCTCGACTGTAGGGGAATTCGCTGAAGCTTTCTTT.

This clone was found a few times. The chain links TRBV3-1 (or the pseudogene TRBV3-2) to TRBJ2-3, with 14 bases matching TRBD2. V trimming: 4 bases; J trimming: 9 bases; junction bases outside the gene matches: 15. This CDR3 is built from 18 residues. Germline CDR1 LGHDT, CDR2 YNNKEL (reference sequence). CDR3 in amino acids: CASSRKNTGLAGVWTQYF. The CDR3 coding sequence is TGTGCCAGCAGCCGGAAGAACACGGGACTAGCGGGAGTATGGACGCAGTATTTT.

The chain has TRBV30 and TRBJ2-2; 10 nucleotides agree with TRBD2. CDR1 is GTSNPN, CDR2 SVGIG, per germline (reference sequence). This CDR3 region has 13 residues. V gave up 6 bases and J gave up 6 bases; unmatched junction bases: 4. The CDR3 loop reads CACKAGGAGELFF. CDR3 nucleotides: TGTGCCTGCAAAGCGGGAGGGGCCGGGGAGCTGTTTTTT.

The chain uses TRBV11-2 and TRBJ2-1, with TRBD2 identical over 10 bases. V was pared by 5 bases and J by 5 bases, with 9 bases of the junction left unmatched. This CDR3 is 16 amino acids long. Germline-derived CDR1 and CDR2 are SGHAT and FQNNGV. The CDR3 region has the DNA TGTGCCAGCAGCCCATCGACTAGCGGGCTGCACAATGAGCAGTTCTTC. It yields the protein CASSPSTSGLHNEQFF.

The rearrangement uses TRBV7-3 and TRBJ2-1, with 7 nucleotides matching TRBD1. V gave up 3 bases and J gave up 0 bases; unmatched junction bases: 5. This CDR3 is 16 amino acids long. Per germline, CDR1 SGHTA and CDR2 FQGTGA. The CDR3 coding sequence is TGTGCCAGCAGCTTGGCTGGGACAGACTCCTACAATGAGCAGTTCTTC. The encoded protein is CASSLAGTDSYNEQFF.

The chain has TRBV9 and TRBJ2-5; 11 bases align to TRBD2. Unmatched junction bases numbered 5, after V lost 6 bases and J lost 1 base. The CDR3 covers 15 residues. The germline CDR1 and CDR2 sequences are SGDLS and YYNGEE. Here the CDR3 DNA reads TGTGCCAGCACAAGGACTAGCGGGTTCCAAGAGACCCAGTACTTC. Protein product: CASTRTSGFQETQYF.

The chain links TRBV10-3 to TRBJ2-3; D is unresolved. CDR1 and CDR2 (germline): ENHRY, SYGVKD. The CDR3 sequence is 11 residues long. V shed 11 bases and J shed 1 base, with 7 bases lying between them. The CDR3 region is CASGGTDTQYF. The CDR3 coding sequence is TGTGCCTCCGGAGGCACAGATACGCAGTATTTT.

This sequence joins TRBV19 and TRBJ2-7, with 9 nucleotides matching TRBD1. V lost 6 bases, J lost 2 bases, and 5 bases stayed unmatched. The CDR3 runs to 14 residues. Germline V gene data show CDR1 as LNHDA and CDR2 as SQIVND (reference sequence). Here the CDR3 DNA reads TGTGCCAGTAGAGGGACAGGGCAAACCTACGAGCAGTACTTC. It translates to CASRGTGQTYEQYF.

This clone was seen more than once but under ten times. The chain couples TRBV11-2 to TRBJ1-6; D is unclear. Germline CDR1 is SGHAT and CDR2 is FQNNGV. The CDR3 has 13 residues. Trimming took off 1 base at V and 10 bases at J, with 8 bases between the two ends. The CDR3 sequence is CASSLAFTSPLHF. Written as DNA, the CDR3 is TGTGCCAGCAGCTTAGCGTTCACCTCACCCCTCCACTTT.

The rearrangement uses TRBV19 and TRBJ2-1; 7 nucleotides line up with TRBD2. After removal of 3 bases from V and 0 bases from J, the junction contained 8 bases not matched to a gene. Germline CDR1 LNHDA, CDR2 SQIVND (reference sequence). This CDR3 comprises 17 residues. CDR3 nucleotide sequence: TGTGCCAGTAGTATGCCATTAGCGGGCTTCTCCTACAATGAGCAGTTCTTC. Its translation is CASSMPLAGFSYNEQFF.

The rearrangement links TRBV7-6 to TRBJ2-2; D possibly corresponds to TRBD1 (7 bases). Germline V gene lookup returns CDR1 SGHVS and CDR2 FNYEAQ. The CDR3 contains 15 residues. The V end lost 3 bases, the J end lost 5 bases, and 13 bases lay between the germline ends. The CDR3 DNA reads TGTGCCAGCAGCTTCGCGCCAGGGGGGACCGGGGAGCTGTTTTTT. Protein: CASSFAPGGTGELFF.

The genes are TRBV5-1 and TRBJ2-1; TRBD1 matches 7 bases. The V gene end was trimmed by 4 bases and the J gene end by 6 bases; junction bases not matched to a gene: 4. The CDR3 covers 13 residues. The germline V gene encodes CDR1 SGHRS and CDR2 YFSETQ. CDR3 sequence reads: CASSPPGGNEQFF. In DNA, the CDR3 is TGCGCCAGCAGCCCCCCAGGGGGCAATGAGCAGTTCTTC.

This chain uses TRBV2 with TRBJ2-3; 16 bases align to TRBD2. From germline, CDR1 is SNHLY and CDR2 FYNNEI. After removal of 2 bases from V and 2 bases from J, the junction contained 10 bases not matched to a gene. The CDR3 contains 20 residues. The CDR3: CASSERGLAGGNANTDTQYF. The DNA of the CDR3 is TGTGCCAGCAGTGAAAGGGGACTAGCGGGGGGGAATGCGAACACAGATACGCAGTATTTT. The full variable domain, completed using reference TRBV2 and TRBJ2-3, is EPEVTQTPSHQVTQMGQEVILRCVPISNHLYFYWYRQILGQKVEFLVSFYNNEISEKSEIFDDQFSVERPDGSNFTLKIRSTKLEDSAMYFCASSERGLAGGNANTDTQYFGPGTRLTVL.

The table lists this clone with a few counts. The chain joins TRBV29-1 to TRBJ1-2; possibly TRBD1 for D (6 bases). The germline CDR1 and CDR2 sequences are SQVTM and ANQGSEA. This CDR3 spans 12 amino acids. The V and J ends lost 4 bases and 8 bases respectively, with 14 bases between them. Here the CDR3 reads CSVGRNRDGYTF. The DNA for the CDR3 is TGCAGCGTTGGGAGGAACAGGGACGGCTACACCTTC.